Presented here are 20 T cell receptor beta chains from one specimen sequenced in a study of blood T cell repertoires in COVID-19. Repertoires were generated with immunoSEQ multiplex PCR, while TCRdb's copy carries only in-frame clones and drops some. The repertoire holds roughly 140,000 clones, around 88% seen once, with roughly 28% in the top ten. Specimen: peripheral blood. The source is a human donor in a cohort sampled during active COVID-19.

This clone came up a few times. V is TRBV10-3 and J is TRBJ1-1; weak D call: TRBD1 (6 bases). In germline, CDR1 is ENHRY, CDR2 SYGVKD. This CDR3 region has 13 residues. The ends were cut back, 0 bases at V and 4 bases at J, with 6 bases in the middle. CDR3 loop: CAISESGGTEAFF. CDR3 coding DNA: TGTGCCATCAGTGAGTCAGGGGGCACTGAAGCTTTCTTT.

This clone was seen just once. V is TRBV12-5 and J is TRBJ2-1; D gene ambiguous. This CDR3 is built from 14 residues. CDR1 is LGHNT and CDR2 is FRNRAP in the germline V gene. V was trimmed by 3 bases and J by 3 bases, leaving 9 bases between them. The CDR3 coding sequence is TGTGCTAGTGGTTTCCCTGAGCTCTACAATGAGCAGTTCTTC. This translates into CASGFPELYNEQFF.

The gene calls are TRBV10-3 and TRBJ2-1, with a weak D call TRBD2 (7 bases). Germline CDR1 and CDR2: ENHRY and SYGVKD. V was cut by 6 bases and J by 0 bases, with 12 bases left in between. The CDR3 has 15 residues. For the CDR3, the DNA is TGTGCCATCAGAGGGGGGGAGAGCTCCTACAATGAGCAGTTCTTC. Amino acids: CAIRGGESSYNEQFF.

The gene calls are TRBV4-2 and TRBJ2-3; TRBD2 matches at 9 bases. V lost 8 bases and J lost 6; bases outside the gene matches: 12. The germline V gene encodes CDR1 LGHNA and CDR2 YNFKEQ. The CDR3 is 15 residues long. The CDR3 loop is CASAHSGGISDTQYF. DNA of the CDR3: TGTGCCAGCGCACATAGCGGGGGAATATCGGATACGCAGTATTTT.

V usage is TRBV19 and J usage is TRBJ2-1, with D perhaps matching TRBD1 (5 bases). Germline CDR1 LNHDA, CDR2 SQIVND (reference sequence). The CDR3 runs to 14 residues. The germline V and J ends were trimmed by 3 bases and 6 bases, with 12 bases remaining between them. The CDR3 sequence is CASSMTVASNEQFF. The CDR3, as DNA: TGTGCCAGTAGTATGACAGTAGCCAGCAATGAGCAGTTCTTC.

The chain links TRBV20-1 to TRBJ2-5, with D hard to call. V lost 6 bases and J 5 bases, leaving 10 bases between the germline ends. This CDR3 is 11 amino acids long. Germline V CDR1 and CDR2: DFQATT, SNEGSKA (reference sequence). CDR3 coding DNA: TGCAGTGCAAGTCTTCGGGAGACCCAGTACTTC. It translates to CSASLRETQYF.

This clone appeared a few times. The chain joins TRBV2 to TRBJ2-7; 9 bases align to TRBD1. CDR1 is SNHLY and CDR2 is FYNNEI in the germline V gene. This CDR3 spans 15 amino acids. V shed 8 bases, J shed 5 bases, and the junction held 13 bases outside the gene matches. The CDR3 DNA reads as TGTGCCAGCTTACAGGGGGCGTGGGCGCAGGACGAGCAGTACTTC. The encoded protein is CASLQGAWAQDEQYF.

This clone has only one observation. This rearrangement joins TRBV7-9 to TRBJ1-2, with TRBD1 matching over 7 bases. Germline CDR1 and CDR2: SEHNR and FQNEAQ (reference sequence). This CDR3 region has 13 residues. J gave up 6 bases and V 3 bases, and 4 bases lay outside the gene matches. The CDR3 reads CASSFEGAHGYTF. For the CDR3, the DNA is TGTGCCAGCAGCTTTGAGGGGGCGCATGGCTACACCTTC.

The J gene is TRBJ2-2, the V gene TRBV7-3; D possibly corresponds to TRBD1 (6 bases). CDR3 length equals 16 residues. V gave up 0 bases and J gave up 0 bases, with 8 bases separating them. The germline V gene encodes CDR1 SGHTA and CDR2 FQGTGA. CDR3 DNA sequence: TGTGCCAGCAGCTTAACTGGGGGCGCGAACACCGGGGAGCTGTTTTTT. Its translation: CASSLTGGANTGELFF.

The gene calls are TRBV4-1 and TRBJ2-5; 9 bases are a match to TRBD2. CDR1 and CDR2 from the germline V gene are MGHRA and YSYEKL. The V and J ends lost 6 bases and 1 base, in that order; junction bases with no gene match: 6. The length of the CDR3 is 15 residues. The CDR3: CASRLVAGVQETQYF. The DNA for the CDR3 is TGCGCCAGCAGGCTCGTAGCGGGGGTCCAAGAGACCCAGTACTTC.

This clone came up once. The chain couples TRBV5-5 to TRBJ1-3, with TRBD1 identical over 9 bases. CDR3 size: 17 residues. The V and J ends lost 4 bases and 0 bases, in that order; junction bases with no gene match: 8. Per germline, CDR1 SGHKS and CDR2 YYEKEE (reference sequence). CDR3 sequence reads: CASSPPTGGISGNTIYF. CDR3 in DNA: TGTGCCAGCAGCCCCCCGACAGGGGGAATCTCTGGAAACACCATATATTTT. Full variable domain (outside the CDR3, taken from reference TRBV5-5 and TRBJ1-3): DAGVTQSPTHLIKTRGQQVTLRCSPISGHKSVSWYQQVLGQGPQFIFQYYEKEERGRGNFPDRFSARQFPNYSSELNVNALLLGDSALYLCASSPPTGGISGNTIYFGEGSWLTVV.

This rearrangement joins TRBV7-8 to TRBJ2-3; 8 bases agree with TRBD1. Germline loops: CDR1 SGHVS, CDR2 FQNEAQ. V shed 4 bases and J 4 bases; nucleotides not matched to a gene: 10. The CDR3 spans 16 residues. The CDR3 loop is CASSSRAGGYADTQYF. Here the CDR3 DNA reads TGTGCCAGCAGCTCCAGGGCAGGGGGCTACGCAGATACGCAGTATTTT.

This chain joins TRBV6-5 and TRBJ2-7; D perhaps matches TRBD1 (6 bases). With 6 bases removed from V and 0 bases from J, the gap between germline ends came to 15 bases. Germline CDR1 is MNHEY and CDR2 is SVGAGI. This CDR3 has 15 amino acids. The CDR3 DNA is TGTGCCAGCAGGGACAGCAGGTTGGGCTCCTACGAGCAGTACTTC. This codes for CASRDSRLGSYEQYF.

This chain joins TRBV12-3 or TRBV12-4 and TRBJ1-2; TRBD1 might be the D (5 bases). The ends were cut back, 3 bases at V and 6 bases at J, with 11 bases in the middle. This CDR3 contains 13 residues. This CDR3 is CASSFSQGHGYTF. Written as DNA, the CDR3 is TGTGCCAGCAGTTTTTCCCAGGGCCATGGCTACACCTTC.

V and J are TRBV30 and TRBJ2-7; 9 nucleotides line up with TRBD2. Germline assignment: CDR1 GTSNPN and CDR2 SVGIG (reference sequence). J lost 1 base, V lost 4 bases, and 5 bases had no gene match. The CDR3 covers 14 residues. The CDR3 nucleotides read TGTGCCTGGATAAGTAGCGGGGGATCCTACGAGCAGTACTTC. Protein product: CAWISSGGSYEQYF.

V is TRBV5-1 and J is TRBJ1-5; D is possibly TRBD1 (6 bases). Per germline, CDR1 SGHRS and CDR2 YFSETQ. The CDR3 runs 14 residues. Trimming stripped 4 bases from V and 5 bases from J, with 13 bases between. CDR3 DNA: TGCGCCAGCAGCCAGGACAGCCCAGATCAGCCCCAGCATTTT. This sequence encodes CASSQDSPDQPQHF.

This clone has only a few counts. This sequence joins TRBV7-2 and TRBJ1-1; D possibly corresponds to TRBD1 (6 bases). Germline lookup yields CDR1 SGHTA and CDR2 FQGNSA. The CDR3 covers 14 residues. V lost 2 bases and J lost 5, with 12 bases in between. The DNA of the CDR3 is TGTGCCAGCAGCTTAAGGGGGGGTGGGACTGAAGCTTTCTTT. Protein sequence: CASSLRGGGTEAFF.

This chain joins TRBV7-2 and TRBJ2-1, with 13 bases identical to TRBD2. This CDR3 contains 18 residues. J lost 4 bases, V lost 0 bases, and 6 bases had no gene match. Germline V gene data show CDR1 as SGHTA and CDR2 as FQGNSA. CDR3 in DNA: TGTGCCAGCAGCTTAGCGAGGTGGACTAGCGGGAGTTACAATGAGCAGTTCTTC. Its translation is CASSLARWTSGSYNEQFF. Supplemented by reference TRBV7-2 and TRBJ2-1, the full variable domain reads GAGVSQSPSNKVTEKGKDVELRCDPISGHTALYWYRQSLGQGLEFLIYFQGNSAPDKSGLPSDRFSAERTGGSVSTLTIQRTQQEDSAVYLCASSLARWTSGSYNEQFFGPGTRLTVL.

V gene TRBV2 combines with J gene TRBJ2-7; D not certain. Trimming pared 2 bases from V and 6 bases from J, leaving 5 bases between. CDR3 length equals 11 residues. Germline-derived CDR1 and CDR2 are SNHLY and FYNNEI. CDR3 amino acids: CASSELPEQYF. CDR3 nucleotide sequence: TGTGCCAGCAGTGAACTTCCCGAGCAGTACTTC.

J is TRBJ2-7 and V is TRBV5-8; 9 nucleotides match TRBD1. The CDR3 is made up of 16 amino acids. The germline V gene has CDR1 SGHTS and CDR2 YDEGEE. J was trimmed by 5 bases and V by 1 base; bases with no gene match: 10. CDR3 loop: CASSLRLGTGQHEQYF. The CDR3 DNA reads TGTGCCAGCAGCTTGAGGCTCGGGACAGGGCAACACGAGCAGTACTTC.